The 16 T cell receptor beta chains reported below all come from one sample, sequenced in a study of shared clonotypes between healthy human individuals. Method: immunoSEQ multiplex PCR; TCRdb's copy keeps in-frame clones and lacks some. The table shows about 1.5 million clones, with roughly 96% occurring only once. Material for sequencing was naive CD4+ T cells sorted from blood. Regarding subset: CD45RA+ positively selected. The receptor source for this set is a man aged 30-40 years in good health.

This rearrangement joins TRBV28 to TRBJ1-1; D is ambiguous. CDR1 MDHEN and CDR2 SYDVKM come from the germline V gene. This CDR3 contains 12 residues. Trimming stripped 7 bases from V and 8 bases from J, with 14 bases between. The CDR3 DNA reads TGTGCCAGCAATCCGCCCGGCAGGGAAGCTTTCTTT. Translating gives CASNPPGREAFF.

As to this clone: Within the sample, other DNA sequences also encode this same CDR3. The chain has TRBV10-3 and TRBJ1-5, with 9 positions matching TRBD1. Per the germline V gene, CDR1 is ENHRY and CDR2 is SYGVKD. The junction had 0 bases not matched to a gene; V was cut back by 4 bases and J by 5 bases. The CDR3 has 13 residues. The CDR3 protein is CAISGTGDQPQHF. CDR3 coding DNA: TGTGCCATCAGTGGGACAGGGGATCAGCCCCAGCATTTT.

On this clone: At the DNA level, this CDR3 is encoded by other sequences in the same sample as well. V gene TRBV6-5 combines with J gene TRBJ2-7; a possible D gene is TRBD2 (6 bases). The germline V gene encodes CDR1 MNHEY and CDR2 SVGAGI. Trimming took 6 bases from V and 0 from J, leaving 6 bases between them. CDR3 length: 12 amino acids. This CDR3 is CASRRDSYEQYF. The CDR3 bases are TGTGCCAGCAGGCGGGACTCCTACGAGCAGTACTTC.

This chain links TRBV9 with TRBJ2-1, with 12 positions matching TRBD2. V shed 2 bases and J 9 bases; nucleotides not matched to a gene: 9. CDR1 and CDR2 from the germline V gene are SGDLS and YYNGEE. The CDR3 extends over 16 amino acids. As DNA, the CDR3 is TGTGCCAGCAGCGTGACGACTAGCGGGAGTTTATCTGAGCAGTTCTTC. Its translation is CASSVTTSGSLSEQFF.

This clone has a single count. The chain uses TRBV27 and TRBJ2-6; 7 bases fit TRBD1. Germline assignment: CDR1 MNHEY and CDR2 SMNVEV (reference sequence). The CDR3 loop spans 17 amino acids. V gave up 0 bases and J gave up 0 bases; unmatched junction bases: 2. The CDR3: CASSLSTGNSGANVLTF. CDR3 DNA: TGTGCCAGCAGTTTATCGACAGGGAACTCTGGGGCCAACGTCCTGACTTTC.

This clone was counted once. V gene TRBV10-2 combines with J gene TRBJ2-1; D may match TRBD1 or TRBD2 (6 bases each). With 7 bases removed from V and 10 bases from J, the gap between germline ends came to 14 bases. This CDR3 is 12 amino acids long. CDR1 is WSHSY, CDR2 SAAADI, per germline. The CDR3 protein is CASNTGRREQFF. In DNA form, the CDR3 reads TGCGCCAGCAACACAGGGAGGAGAGAGCAGTTCTTC.

This rearrangement joins TRBV29-1 to TRBJ2-3; D may be TRBD1 (5 bases). Germline CDR1 SQVTM, CDR2 ANQGSEA. This CDR3 region has 15 residues. The V end lost 4 bases, the J end lost 0 bases, and 14 bases lay between the germline ends. The CDR3 is CSVAPKGASTDTQYF. CDR3 DNA: TGCAGCGTTGCCCCCAAAGGGGCTAGCACAGATACGCAGTATTTT.

This clone was observed a single time. V is TRBV28 and J is TRBJ2-5; no firm D call. The germline V gene has CDR1 MDHEN and CDR2 SYDVKM. Trimming stripped 4 bases from V and 1 base from J, with 10 bases between. The CDR3 spans 14 residues. The CDR3 nucleotides read TGTGCCAGCAGTTCTCGCCGGCCCCAAGAGACCCAGTACTTC. As protein: CASSSRRPQETQYF.

The rearrangement joins TRBV5-5 to TRBJ2-3; no reliable D call. This CDR3 is 14 amino acids long. With 0 bases removed from V and 2 bases from J, the gap between germline ends came to 7 bases. The V gene's germline CDR1 is SGHKS and CDR2 YYEKEE (reference sequence). The CDR3 spells CASSLGSPTDTQYF. The CDR3 region has the DNA TGTGCCAGCAGCTTGGGCAGTCCCACAGATACGCAGTATTTT. Using reference TRBV5-5 and TRBJ2-3 for the parts outside the CDR3, the full variable domain is DAGVTQSPTHLIKTRGQQVTLRCSPISGHKSVSWYQQVLGQGPQFIFQYYEKEERGRGNFPDRFSARQFPNYSSELNVNALLLGDSALYLCASSLGSPTDTQYFGPGTRLTVL.

V usage is TRBV9 and J usage is TRBJ1-2; D is possibly TRBD1 (6 bases). Trimming stripped 3 bases from V and 1 base from J, with 16 bases between. The CDR3 length is 16 residues. Per the germline V gene, CDR1 is SGDLS and CDR2 is YYNGEE. The CDR3 spells CASSGVDRQINYGYTF. The CDR3 nucleotides are TGTGCCAGCAGCGGGGTCGACAGGCAAATTAACTATGGCTACACCTTC. The variable domain in full, completed from reference TRBV9 and TRBJ1-2, reads DSGVTQTPKHLITATGQRVTLRCSPRSGDLSVYWYQQSLDQGLQFLIQYYNGEERAKGNILERFSAQQFPDLHSELNLSSLELGDSALYFCASSGVDRQINYGYTFGSGTRLTVV.

The CDR3 DNA sequence: TGTGCCAGCAGCCCACGGGGGACTAGCGGGCGGAATGAGCAGTTCTTC. This codes for CASSPRGTSGRNEQFF. The gene calls are TRBV7-2 and TRBJ2-1; 12 bases match TRBD2. This CDR3 comprises 16 residues. With V trimmed by 5 bases and J by 7 bases, 9 bases remained unmatched. Germline-derived CDR1 and CDR2 are SGHTA and FQGNSA.

The chain recombines TRBV28 with TRBJ2-7, with 9 bases lining up with TRBD1. V trimming: 8 bases; J trimming: 2 bases; junction bases outside the gene matches: 13. From germline, CDR1 is MDHEN and CDR2 SYDVKM. The CDR3 sequence is 16 residues long. CDR3 DNA: TGTGCCAGCGCCGGCCACGGAGGGACAGGGACCTACGAGCAGTACTTC. Its translation is CASAGHGGTGTYEQYF.

The J gene is TRBJ2-1, the V gene TRBV4-3; possibly TRBD2 for D (5 bases). V was clipped by 0 bases and J by 4 bases, with 16 bases between them. The germline V gene has CDR1 LGHNA and CDR2 YSLEER. There are 17 residues in the CDR3. CDR3 sequence: CASSQDVRATYYNEQFF. The CDR3 DNA sequence: TGCGCCAGCAGCCAAGATGTGCGGGCCACCTATTACAATGAGCAGTTCTTC.

This clone has only one observation. The chain combines TRBV5-4 with TRBJ2-1, with 7 positions matching TRBD2. The CDR3 runs 16 residues. Per germline, CDR1 SGHNT and CDR2 YYREEE (reference sequence). With V trimmed by 3 bases and J by 4 bases, 10 bases remained unmatched. This chain's CDR3 is CASSSGGTTNYNEQFF. Written as DNA, the CDR3 is TGTGCCAGCAGCTCGGGCGGGACTACGAATTACAATGAGCAGTTCTTC.

As to this clone: At one end the junction does not follow the germline gene, possibly because of a read error. The chain combines TRBV9 with TRBJ1-5; 7 bases align to TRBD1. The CDR3 extends over 14 amino acids. Germline CDR1 and CDR2: SGDLS and YYNGEE. CDR3 nucleotides: TGTGCCAGCAGCGCCCAGGGGGGGTACCAGCCTCAGCATTTT. This gives the protein CASSAQGGYQPQHF. Complete variable domain (other parts from reference TRBV9 and TRBJ1-5): DSGVTQTPKHLITATGQRVTLRCSPRSGDLSVYWYQQSLDQGLQFLIQYYNGEERAKGNILERFSAQQFPDLHSELNLSSLELGDSALYFCASSAQGGYQPQHFGDGTRLSIL.

The V gene is TRBV6-5, the J gene TRBJ2-2; D ambiguous. The CDR3 is 15 amino acids. Between the trimmed V and J ends, which lost 1 base and 5 bases, there was a span of 11 bases. Germline V gene lookup returns CDR1 MNHEY and CDR2 SVGAGI. CDR3: CASSYWAVNTGELFF. In DNA, the CDR3 is TGTGCCAGCAGTTACTGGGCAGTAAATACCGGGGAGCTGTTTTTT.